This TCR beta chain is from a study of cytomegalovirus exposure and HLA in healthy donors. Study-wide background: There were approximately 85 million unique TCRs (from HLA-typed donors) in an early data release.

Germline V lookup: CDR1 GTSNPN, CDR2 SVGIG (reference sequence). The junction had 18 bases not matched to a gene; V was cut back by 4 bases and J by 4 bases. The CDR3 sequence is 17 residues long. The PCR ran on 60 Vbeta and 13 Jbeta primers. Some clones are missing from TCRdb's copy, which holds only in-frame ones; the method was immunoSEQ multiplex PCR. The sample has 45,000 to 70,000 clones. The source of this sequence is a woman in her fifties or sixties in good health and CMV-seropositive. The sequenced material came from PBMCs. The V and J genes are TRBV30 and TRBJ1-1, with TRBD1 matching over 7 bases. In nucleotides, the CDR3 is TGTGCCTGGAATTCTAAGGGGGCGCAGAGGAAAATCACTGAAGCTTTCTTT. It codes for CAWNSKGAQRKITEAFF.